One and the same sample provided the 15 T cell receptor beta chains below, sequenced in a study of vaccination and CD4 T cells after COVID-19. An Oncomine TCR Beta short-read assay was used to sequence the DNA from cultured CD4+ T cells. MiXCR was run by TCRdb on the PCR reads, yielding one entry per CDR3 protein. The sample contains about 15,000 distinct CDR3 sequences, around three fifths of which appear only once. Treatment denoted: approximately nine-day PBMC culture with coronavirus spike peptide pools or control peptides (ViraFEST assay). These receptors' antigens are unknown. The specimen sequenced was CD4+ T cells from blood, cultured in vitro. The receptors shown here come from a human donor who had recovered from COVID-19.

This chain uses TRBV20-1 with TRBJ2-2; possible D gene TRBD1, 5 bases. This CDR3 contains 12 residues. Looked up from germline, CDR1 is DFQATT and CDR2 is SNEGSKA (reference sequence). Deletions cut 6 bases from V and 6 bases from J, with 11 bases between. As DNA, the CDR3 is TGCAGTGCCAGGGTAGCCGCCGGGGAGCTGTTTTTT. Encoded protein: CSARVAAGELFF.

V usage is TRBV20-1 and J usage is TRBJ2-1, with TRBD2 matching over 7 bases. There are 16 residues in the CDR3. Germline V gives CDR1 DFQATT, CDR2 SNEGSKA (reference sequence). V shed 0 bases and J 2 bases; nucleotides not matched to a gene: 7. Here the CDR3 reads CSARDPRGGAYNEQFF. CDR3 coding DNA: TGCAGTGCTAGAGATCCGCGGGGAGGGGCCTACAATGAGCAGTTCTTC.

This clonotype has just a few counts. The chain has TRBV20-1 and TRBJ2-5, with 10 bases identical to TRBD2. The trim removed 4 bases at V and 7 bases at J, leaving 3 bases unmatched. The length of the CDR3 is 12 residues. CDR1 is DFQATT and CDR2 is SNEGSKA in the germline V gene (reference sequence). CDR3 coding DNA: TGCAGTGCTATCTGGACTAGCGGGACCCAGTACTTC. Amino acids: CSAIWTSGTQYF.

The count of this clonotype is one. CDR3 region: CASSQHTSGGATYSYEQYF. The CDR3 nucleotides read TGCGCCAGCAGCCAGCACACTAGCGGGGGGGCCACATACTCCTACGAGCAGTACTTC. The chain is built from TRBV4-3 and TRBJ2-7, with TRBD2 matching over 13 bases. V lost 3 bases to trimming and J lost 0 bases; unmatched junction nucleotides: 11. Germline V CDR1 and CDR2: LGHNA, YSLEER. The length of the CDR3 is 19 residues.

The V and J genes are TRBV27 and TRBJ1-2; D possibly corresponds to TRBD1 (6 bases). Trimming cost V 6 bases and J 7 bases, with 15 bases left between them. The V gene's germline CDR1 is MNHEY and CDR2 SMNVEV (reference sequence). The length of the CDR3 is 13 residues. The CDR3 DNA reads TGTGCCAGCAGCTTTAGGGCACAGGGTGGCTACACCTTC. It codes for CASSFRAQGGYTF.

In DNA form, the CDR3 reads TGTGCCAGCAGCTTAGTCCCCCTTGGAGGCATGAACACTGAAGCTTTCTTT. Residues: CASSLVPLGGMNTEAFF. The chain is built from TRBV7-9 and TRBJ1-1, with no clear D. The germline gives CDR1 SEHNR, CDR2 FQNEAQ (reference sequence). This CDR3 region has 17 residues. V was cut by 1 base and J by 0 bases, with 15 bases left in between.

V and J are TRBV20-1 and TRBJ2-7; the D gene is possibly TRBD1 (5 bases). The V end was cut by 2 bases, the J end by 5 bases, with 22 bases between. Germline V gene lookup returns CDR1 DFQATT and CDR2 SNEGSKA (reference sequence). The CDR3 sequence is 16 residues long. The CDR3 bases are TGCAGTGCTAGAATATTAAGGGGTGTAGGGCTCAACGAGCAGTACTTC. Translation: CSARILRGVGLNEQYF.

V and J are TRBV20-1 and TRBJ2-7, with 8 bases aligning to TRBD1. Germline CDR1 reads DFQATT; CDR2 reads SNEGSKA (reference sequence). The CDR3 covers 13 residues. V was pared by 3 bases and J by 6 bases, with 7 bases of the junction left unmatched. The CDR3 coding sequence is TGCAGTGCTAGGGACCCTACAGGGGGCGAGCAGTACTTC. This sequence encodes CSARDPTGGEQYF.

The rearrangement uses TRBV28 and TRBJ2-1; weak D call: TRBD2 (6 bases). CDR1 is MDHEN and CDR2 is SYDVKM in the germline V gene. There are 14 residues in the CDR3. Trimming cost V 6 bases and J 6 bases, with 15 bases left between them. In nucleotides, the CDR3 is TGTGCCAGCAGGACTGGAGGGTCGCGCAATGAGCAGTTCTTC. Translating gives CASRTGGSRNEQFF.

The chain combines TRBV7-9 with TRBJ1-2; D might be TRBD1 (5 bases). The V end lost 3 bases, the J end lost 6 bases, and 11 bases lay between the germline ends. The germline V gene has CDR1 SEHNR and CDR2 FQNEAQ (reference sequence). This CDR3 region has 13 residues. In DNA, the CDR3 is TGTGCCAGCAGCTTTATGGGGGTGGATGGCTACACCTTC. Translated: CASSFMGVDGYTF.

The chain recombines TRBV27 with TRBJ1-5; TRBD1 matches 7 bases. The CDR3 is made up of 14 amino acids. Per the germline V gene, CDR1 is MNHEY and CDR2 is SMNVEV (reference sequence). V dropped 4 bases and J dropped 4; count of bases not matched to a gene: 4. CDR3 residues: CASSYTGENQPQHF. The CDR3 bases are TGTGCCAGCAGTTATACAGGGGAAAATCAGCCCCAGCATTTT.

This clonotype came up a few times. V is TRBV5-1 and J is TRBJ2-5; 14 nucleotides agree with TRBD2. The J segment lost 4 bases and the V segment lost 4 bases, leaving 12 bases of the junction unmatched. Germline CDR1 SGHRS, CDR2 YFSETQ. This CDR3 has 18 residues. The CDR3 region is CASSLGTSGRRKGETQYF. Written as DNA, the CDR3 is TGCGCCAGCAGCCTAGGGACTAGCGGGAGACGAAAAGGAGAGACCCAGTACTTC.

The sample holds a few counts of this clonotype. The V and J genes are TRBV19 and TRBJ1-1; D is unclear. The CDR3 has 12 amino acids. V shed 7 bases and J shed 0 bases, with 6 bases lying between them. From germline, CDR1 is LNHDA and CDR2 SQIVND (reference sequence). CDR3: CASKRVNTEAFF. The CDR3 DNA reads TGTGCCAGTAAGAGGGTGAACACTGAAGCTTTCTTT.

V and J are TRBV27 and TRBJ1-3, with D tentatively TRBD1 (5 bases). Germline lookup yields CDR1 MNHEY and CDR2 SMNVEV (reference sequence). The germline V and J ends were trimmed by 6 bases and 1 base, with 10 bases remaining between them. The CDR3 loop spans 14 amino acids. The CDR3 bases are TGTGCCAGCAGCTCCGGGACGTCTGGAAACACCATATATTTT. Translated: CASSSGTSGNTIYF.

The chain uses TRBV7-2 and TRBJ2-7; weak D call: TRBD1 (6 bases). CDR1 is SGHTA, CDR2 FQGNSA, per germline. The CDR3 has 15 amino acids. V was trimmed by 4 bases and J by 1 base, leaving 14 bases between them. DNA of the CDR3: TGTGCCAGCAGCTCCTCAGGGGATCTATCCTACGAGCAGTACTTC. It codes for CASSSSGDLSYEQYF.